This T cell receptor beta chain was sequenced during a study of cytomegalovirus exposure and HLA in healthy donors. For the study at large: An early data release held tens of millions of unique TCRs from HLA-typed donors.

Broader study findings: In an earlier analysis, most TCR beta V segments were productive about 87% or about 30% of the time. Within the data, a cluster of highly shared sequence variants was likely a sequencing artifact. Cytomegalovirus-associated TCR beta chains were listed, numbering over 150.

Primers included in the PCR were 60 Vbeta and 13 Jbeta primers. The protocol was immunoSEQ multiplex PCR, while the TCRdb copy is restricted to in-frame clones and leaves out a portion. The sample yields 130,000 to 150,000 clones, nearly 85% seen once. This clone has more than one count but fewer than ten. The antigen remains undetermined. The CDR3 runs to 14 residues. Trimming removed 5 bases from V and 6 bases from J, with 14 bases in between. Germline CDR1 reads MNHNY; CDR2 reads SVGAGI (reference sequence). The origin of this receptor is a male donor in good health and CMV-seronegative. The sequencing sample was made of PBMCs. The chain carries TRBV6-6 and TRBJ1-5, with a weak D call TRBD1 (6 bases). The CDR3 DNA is TGTGCCAGCAGTCCACCCCAGGACAGTCAGCCCCAGCATTTT. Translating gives CASSPPQDSQPQHF.